A single sample is the source of the 18 T cell receptor beta chains below, sequenced in a study of blood T cell repertoires in COVID-19 (dated by TCRdb to between 2020 and 2021). The library was built by means of the immunoSEQ multiplex PCR assay. TCRdb carries this immuneACCESS record with in-frame sequences only. Its versions omit some clonotypes, under half of them owing to an unresolved V gene in the studies checked, with the rest unexplained. Within this sample are some 99,000 clones, with approximately 82% of them counted one time only. 7% to 9.5% of the sample belongs to the ten largest clones. The sample consisted of peripheral blood. The source is a woman of 80 years or more with active or convalescent COVID-19.

J is TRBJ2-2 and V is TRBV19; 9 bases are a match to TRBD1. The CDR3 contains 13 residues. CDR1 is LNHDA and CDR2 is SQIVND in the germline V gene (reference sequence). V gave up 9 bases and J gave up 5 bases; unmatched junction bases: 4. The DNA for the CDR3 is TGTGCCAGCAGGGACAGGGCGACCGGGGAGCTGTTTTTT. Translation gives CASRDRATGELFF. Combining the CDR3 with reference TRBV19 and TRBJ2-2 gives the whole variable domain DGGITQSPKYLFRKEGQNVTLSCEQNLNHDAMYWYRQDPGQGLRLIYYSQIVNDFQKGDIAEGYSVSREKKESFPLTVTSAQKNPTAFYLCASRDRATGELFFGEGSRLTVL.

The table lists this clone with a count of one. The J gene is TRBJ2-4, the V gene TRBV28; 7 bases map to TRBD1. J gave up 1 base and V 7 bases, and 7 bases lay outside the gene matches. The germline CDR1 and CDR2 sequences are MDHEN and SYDVKM. The CDR3 extends over 15 amino acids. As DNA, the CDR3 is TGTGCCAGCACATCAGGGGGAATTGCCAAAAACATTCAGTACTTC. This translates into CASTSGGIAKNIQYF.

CDR3 DNA: TGTGCCAGCAGCTTAGCGGTAGGCAGGCGGGGGGGCTCCTACGAGCAGTACTTC. It specifies CASSLAVGRRGGSYEQYF. The chain is built from TRBV7-9 and TRBJ2-7, with 9 bases that match TRBD2. The CDR3 length is 18 residues. V shed 0 bases, J shed 0 bases, and the junction held 9 bases outside the gene matches. Germline V lookup: CDR1 SEHNR, CDR2 FQNEAQ (reference sequence). Looking up the rest from reference TRBV7-9 and TRBJ2-7 gives the full variable domain: DTGVSQNPRHKITKRGQNVTFRCDPISEHNRLYWYRQTLGQGPEFLTYFQNEAQLEKSRLLSDRFSAERPKGSFSTLEIQRTEQGDSAMYLCASSLAVGRRGGSYEQYFGPGTRLTVT.

CDR3 DNA sequence: TGTGCCAGCAGTGGACTAGCGGGAGGCGGCAATGAGCAGTTCTTC. It specifies CASSGLAGGGNEQFF. V usage is TRBV2 and J usage is TRBJ2-1; TRBD2 agrees at 13 bases. Germline V gene lookup returns CDR1 SNHLY and CDR2 FYNNEI. This CDR3 is 15 amino acids long. Trimming removed 4 bases from V and 6 bases from J; junction bases left unmatched: 3.

This clone was picked up a small number of times. The chain links TRBV19 to TRBJ2-2; possible D gene TRBD2, 6 bases. V dropped 1 base and J dropped 0 bases, with 9 bases sitting between them. In germline, CDR1 is LNHDA, CDR2 SQIVND (reference sequence). There are 16 residues in the CDR3. The chain's CDR3 is CASSIVGGTNTGELFF. The CDR3 DNA reads TGTGCCAGTAGTATAGTTGGCGGGACGAACACCGGGGAGCTGTTTTTT.

This sequence joins TRBV15 and TRBJ1-5; no firm D call. Trimming cost V 1 base and J 3 bases, with 13 bases left between them. Germline assignment: CDR1 LNHNV and CDR2 YYDKDF (reference sequence). The CDR3 runs to 16 residues. The CDR3 loop reads CATSRGRVRSNQPQHF. The CDR3 DNA follows: TGTGCCACCAGCAGAGGGAGGGTACGGTCCAATCAGCCCCAGCATTTT.

The chain combines TRBV6-5 with TRBJ1-5, with 12 bases matching TRBD1. The CDR3 contains 14 residues. In germline, CDR1 is MNHEY, CDR2 SVGAGI. Germline trimming cut 8 bases from V and 6 bases from J; bases unmatched to any gene: 5. The CDR3 spells CASLRDRGPQPQHF. CDR3 coding DNA: TGTGCCAGCCTCCGGGACAGGGGGCCTCAGCCCCAGCATTTT.

The rearrangement links TRBV6-5 to TRBJ2-7; 12 positions agree with TRBD2. Judging by the DNA end, TRBJ2-1 fits better; the J call may be wrong. The CDR3 totals 15 residues. Germline CDR1 reads MNHEY; CDR2 reads SVGAGI. DNA of the CDR3: TGTGCCAGCAAAACGACTAGCGGGAGAACCGATGAGCAGTTCTTC. The encoded protein is CASKTTSGRTDEQFF.

The chain carries TRBV9 and TRBJ2-3; D uncertain. Germline-derived CDR1 and CDR2 are SGDLS and YYNGEE. This CDR3 spans 15 amino acids. V was cut by 0 bases and J by 0 bases, with 8 bases left in between. CDR3 sequence reads: CASSVVAKSTDTQYF. Here the CDR3 DNA reads TGTGCCAGCAGCGTAGTTGCGAAAAGCACAGATACGCAGTATTTT.

The chain links TRBV7-9 to TRBJ1-2, with 9 positions matching TRBD1. The trim removed 7 bases at V and 4 bases at J, leaving 10 bases unmatched. The CDR3 covers 15 residues. Per the germline V gene, CDR1 is SEHNR and CDR2 is FQNEAQ (reference sequence). The CDR3 protein is CASIGQGSIAYGYTF. CDR3 sequence (DNA): TGTGCCAGCATCGGACAGGGGAGTATTGCCTATGGCTACACCTTC.

This chain links TRBV19 with TRBJ2-7, with D tentatively TRBD1 (6 bases). Germline CDR1 reads LNHDA; CDR2 reads SQIVND (reference sequence). The CDR3 covers 15 residues. Trimming took off 5 bases at V and 2 bases at J, with 16 bases between the two ends. The DNA of the CDR3 is TGTGCCAGTAGTCGGGGAACAGGGAACCCCTACGAGCAGTACTTC. Residues: CASSRGTGNPYEQYF.

As concerns this clone: The sample holds other DNA sequences that translate to the same CDR3. This chain connects TRBV28 to TRBJ1-2; a possible D gene is TRBD1 (6 bases). The germline V gene encodes CDR1 MDHEN and CDR2 SYDVKM. V gave up 6 bases and J gave up 5 bases, with 10 bases separating them. This CDR3 contains 12 residues. The CDR3 DNA follows: TGTGCCAGCAGCCTAGGGGGTTATGGCTACACCTTC. Its protein is CASSLGGYGYTF.

The gene calls are TRBV5-5 and TRBJ2-1; 12 bases are shared with TRBD2. The CDR3 runs to 17 residues. Trimming removed 3 bases from V and 3 bases from J; junction bases left unmatched: 7. Germline CDR1 reads SGHKS; CDR2 reads YYEKEE (reference sequence). CDR3: CASSYEWTSGNYNEQFF. The CDR3, as DNA: TGTGCCAGCAGCTACGAATGGACTAGCGGGAACTACAATGAGCAGTTCTTC.

CDR3 amino acids: CASSRTGEGSPLHF. In DNA, the CDR3 is TGTGCCAGCAGTAGGACAGGGGAAGGGTCACCCCTCCACTTT. V gene TRBV27 combines with J gene TRBJ1-6; 9 positions agree with TRBD1. CDR3 length equals 14 residues. Germline assignment: CDR1 MNHEY and CDR2 SMNVEV (reference sequence). The V and J ends lost 5 bases and 10 bases, in that order; junction bases with no gene match: 6.

The rearrangement joins TRBV6-5 to TRBJ2-1; 13 positions match TRBD2. The junction had 6 bases not matched to a gene; V was cut back by 9 bases and J by 10 bases. CDR1 and CDR2 from the germline V gene are MNHEY and SVGAGI. The CDR3 extends over 13 amino acids. The chain's CDR3 is CASRTSGSGEQFF. CDR3 coding DNA: TGTGCCAGTAGGACTAGCGGGAGCGGGGAGCAGTTCTTC.

The gene calls are TRBV7-9 and TRBJ1-3; tentatively, D is TRBD1 (6 bases). V gave up 1 base and J gave up 0 bases, with 13 bases separating them. In germline, CDR1 is SEHNR, CDR2 FQNEAQ (reference sequence). The CDR3 covers 17 residues. CDR3 protein: CASSLDRTDFSGNTIYF. The CDR3 coding sequence is TGTGCCAGCAGCTTAGACAGGACAGACTTCTCTGGAAACACCATATATTTT.

V gene TRBV19 combines with J gene TRBJ2-1; the D is unclear. The CDR3 contains 13 residues. The ends were cut back, 3 bases at V and 4 bases at J, with 7 bases in the middle. Per germline, CDR1 LNHDA and CDR2 SQIVND (reference sequence). CDR3 bases: TGTGCCAGTAGTATTTCCCTTTACAATGAGCAGTTCTTC. Its translation: CASSISLYNEQFF.

The chain couples TRBV9 to TRBJ1-2; 10 bases are shared with TRBD1. V gave up 0 bases and J gave up 8 bases; unmatched junction bases: 4. Germline CDR1 and CDR2: SGDLS and YYNGEE. The CDR3 sequence is 14 residues long. CDR3 region: CASSVGQGARGYTF. The CDR3 DNA is TGTGCCAGCAGCGTAGGACAGGGGGCTAGGGGCTACACCTTC.